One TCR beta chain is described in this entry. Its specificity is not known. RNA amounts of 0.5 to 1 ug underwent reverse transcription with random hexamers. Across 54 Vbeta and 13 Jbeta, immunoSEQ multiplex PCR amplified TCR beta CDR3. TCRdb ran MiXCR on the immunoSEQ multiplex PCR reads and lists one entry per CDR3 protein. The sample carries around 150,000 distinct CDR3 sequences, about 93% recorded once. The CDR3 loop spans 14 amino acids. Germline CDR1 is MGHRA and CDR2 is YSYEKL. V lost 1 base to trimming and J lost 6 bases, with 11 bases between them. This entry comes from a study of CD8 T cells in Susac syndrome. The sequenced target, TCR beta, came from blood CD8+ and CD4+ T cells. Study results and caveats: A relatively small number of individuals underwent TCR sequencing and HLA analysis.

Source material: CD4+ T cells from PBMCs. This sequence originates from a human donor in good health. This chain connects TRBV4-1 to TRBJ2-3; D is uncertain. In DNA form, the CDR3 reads TGCGCCAGCAGCCAAGGTCCACTGGCGGATACGCAGTATTTT. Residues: CASSQGPLADTQYF.